Presented here are 19 T cell receptor beta chains from one specimen sequenced in a study of metastatic and nonmetastatic thyroid tumors. TCRdb reanalyzed the PCR reads via MiXCR. The sample records around 35,000 clones, over 15% being singletons. No patient received treatment before thyroid surgery. Sequenced sample: blood. The receptor source for this set is a female donor with papillary thyroid cancer or a benign thyroid nodule (not recorded which). Some clones in this sample may be carry-over from other donors' samples.

This clone was seen many times. This chain uses TRBV20-1 with TRBJ2-7; TRBD2 aligns across 12 bases. This CDR3 spans 15 amino acids. Germline trimming cut 3 bases from V and 3 bases from J; bases unmatched to any gene: 6. Germline V gene sequence: CDR1 DFQATT, CDR2 SNEGSKA (reference sequence). CDR3: CSASRTTSGSYEQYF. The CDR3 coding sequence is TGCAGTGCTAGTCGGACGACTAGCGGGAGCTACGAGCAGTACTTC.

To note about this clone: A read error is likely, as this CDR3 ends without the conserved phenylalanine or tryptophan. The CDR3 DNA is TGTGCCAGCAGTTCCAGGTGGGTTGTCTATGGCTACACCATC. Residues: CASSSRWVVYGYTI. The rearrangement uses TRBV28 and TRBJ1-2; D unclear. The germline CDR1 and CDR2 sequences are MDHEN and SYDVKM. The CDR3 has 14 amino acids. V dropped 4 bases and J dropped 4 bases, with 13 bases sitting between them.

As for this clone: One base away lies a much larger clone, so this may be a sequencing read error. Other DNA variants within this sample encode the same CDR3. This rearrangement joins TRBV4-2 to TRBJ2-1; D unresolved. CDR1 and CDR2 from the germline V gene are LGHNA and YNFKEQ. V lost 0 bases to trimming and J lost 13 bases, with 16 bases between them. This CDR3 region has 14 residues. The CDR3 nucleotides read TGTGCCAGCAGCCAAGATAGGACCGTTCGTGAACAGTTCTTC. It codes for CASSQDRTVREQFF.

This clone was picked up many times. This sequence joins TRBV11-2 and TRBJ2-5; tentatively, D is TRBD1 or TRBD2 (5 bases each). This CDR3 region has 14 residues. Germline CDR1 SGHAT, CDR2 FQNNGV. V was pared by 1 base and J by 2 bases, with 8 bases between. The CDR3 loop reads CASSLVGVQETQYF. CDR3 DNA sequence: TGTGCCAGCAGCTTAGTGGGGGTACAAGAGACCCAGTACTTC. The whole variable domain, filled in from reference TRBV11-2 and TRBJ2-5, reads EAGVAQSPRYKIIEKRQSVAFWCNPISGHATLYWYQQILGQGPKLLIQFQNNGVVDDSQLPKDRFSAERLKGVDSTLKIQPAKLEDSAVYLCASSLVGVQETQYFGPGTRLLVL.

The sample holds many counts of this clone. This chain joins TRBV2 and TRBJ1-4, with 9 bases that match TRBD1. Germline CDR1 is SNHLY and CDR2 is FYNNEI. The CDR3 runs to 13 residues. J lost 6 bases, V lost 5 bases, and 1 base had no gene match. The CDR3 region is CASSRTGDEKLFF. In DNA, the CDR3 is TGTGCCAGCAGTAGGACAGGGGATGAAAAACTGTTTTTT.

This clone was found many times. V and J are TRBV6-1 and TRBJ1-2; maybe TRBD1 (6 bases). Deletions cut 6 bases from V and 4 bases from J, with 12 bases between. In germline, CDR1 is MNHNS, CDR2 SASEGT. This CDR3 comprises 13 residues. CDR3 bases: TGTGCCAGCAGAGAGGGGGGAAGCTATGGCTACACCTTC. It codes for CASREGGSYGYTF.

There are many counts of this clone. One junction end disagrees with the germline gene, perhaps due to a read error. The chain has TRBV7-6 and TRBJ2-3, with TRBD2 matching over 14 bases. Germline CDR1 SGHVS, CDR2 FNYEAQ. There are 20 residues in the CDR3. The CDR3 protein is CASSQGKTSGRGLGTDTQYF. The CDR3 DNA reads as TGTGCTAGCAGCCAAGGGAAGACTAGCGGGAGGGGGTTGGGCACAGATACGCAGTATTTT.

This clone came up many times. The rearrangement joins TRBV4-2 to TRBJ1-1, with TRBD1 as a possible D gene (5 bases). Germline CDR1 and CDR2: LGHNA and YNFKEQ. The germline V and J ends were trimmed by 1 base and 1 base, with 10 bases remaining between them. The CDR3 is 15 residues long. For the CDR3, the DNA is TGTGCCAGCAGCCAAGGGTCGGGGGAGAACACTGAAGCTTTCTTT. Its protein is CASSQGSGENTEAFF.

This clone occurred many times. This rearrangement joins TRBV7-2 to TRBJ2-2; D call uncertain. Trimming shortened V by 5 bases and J by 5 bases, and 6 bases separated the two germline ends. CDR3 length: 12 amino acids. The V gene's germline CDR1 is SGHTA and CDR2 FQGNSA. The CDR3 nucleotides are TGTGCCAGCAGCCGAGCTACCGGGGAGCTGTTTTTT. Encoded protein: CASSRATGELFF.

This clone was observed at least ten times. This chain links TRBV18 with TRBJ2-1; TRBD1 aligns across 9 bases. From germline, CDR1 is KGHSH and CDR2 LQKENI. The CDR3 runs to 14 residues. V shed 4 bases and J 7 bases; nucleotides not matched to a gene: 5. CDR3 in DNA: TGTGCCAGCTCACTCTCCGGGACAGGGAATGAGCAGTTCTTC. The encoded protein is CASSLSGTGNEQFF.

Worth noting for this clone: One end of the junction is discordant with germline, which a read error may explain. The genes are TRBV30 and TRBJ1-5; weak D call: TRBD1 (5 bases). The CDR3 totals 16 residues. Germline CDR1 and CDR2: GTSNPN and SVGIG (reference sequence). The CDR3 here is CSWSVRGFDVYQPQHF. As DNA, the CDR3 is TGTTCCTGGAGTGTACGGGGGTTCGACGTGTATCAGCCCCAGCATTTT. The variable domain in full, with the rest retrieved from reference TRBV30 and TRBJ1-5, is SQTIHQWPATLVQPVGSPLSLECTVEGTSNPNLYWYRQAAGRGLQLLFYSVGIGQISSEVPQNLSASRPQDRQFILSSKKLLLSDSGFYLCSWSVRGFDVYQPQHFGDGTRLSIL.

The sample holds many counts of this clone. The chain joins TRBV30 to TRBJ2-7; TRBD1 matches at 7 bases. Trimming cost V 0 bases and J 4 bases; bases outside gene matches: 12. The CDR3 spans 16 residues. Germline V gene lookup returns CDR1 GTSNPN and CDR2 SVGIG (reference sequence). The CDR3 DNA is TGTGCCTGGAGTGTACAAAGGGGGCTTTTGAGGTACGAGCAGTACTTC. Residues: CAWSVQRGLLRYEQYF.

This clone occurred many times. The chain uses TRBV12-3 or TRBV12-4 and TRBJ1-4; D unclear. The CDR3 length is 14 residues. Trimming cost V 3 bases and J 7 bases, with 12 bases left between them. DNA for the CDR3: TGTGCCAGCAGTTTGATTTTATCCGGTGAAAAACTGTTTTTT. Its translation is CASSLILSGEKLFF.

The table lists this clone with many counts. This rearrangement joins TRBV6-2 or TRBV6-3 to TRBJ2-3; D call uncertain. This CDR3 is 13 amino acids long. Germline V gene sequence: CDR1 MNHEY, CDR2 SVGEGT. V lost 0 bases to trimming and J lost 4 bases, with 5 bases between them. CDR3 nucleotides: TGTGCCAGCAGTTACTCGAGTGCAGATACGCAGTATTTT. This encodes CASSYSSADTQYF.

This clone was counted ten times or more. The V and J genes are TRBV28 and TRBJ2-1; 9 bases fit TRBD1. The V gene's germline CDR1 is MDHEN and CDR2 SYDVKM. Unmatched junction bases numbered 10, after V lost 5 bases and J lost 8 bases. The CDR3 consists of 15 residues. The CDR3 DNA sequence: TGTGCCAGCAGTCCACCGGGACAGGGAACCGATGAGCAGTTCTTC. Translating it yields CASSPPGQGTDEQFF. Full variable domain (rest looked up from reference TRBV28 and TRBJ2-1): DVKVTQSSRYLVKRTGEKVFLECVQDMDHENMFWYRQDPGLGLRLIYFSYDVKMKEKGDIPEGYSVSREKKERFSLILESASTNQTSMYLCASSPPGQGTDEQFFGPGTRLTVL.

This clone was counted ten times or more. V usage is TRBV9 and J usage is TRBJ1-2; D unclear. V dropped 0 bases and J dropped 0 bases, with 9 bases sitting between them. Per the germline V gene, CDR1 is SGDLS and CDR2 is YYNGEE. The CDR3 consists of 15 residues. In nucleotides, the CDR3 is TGTGCCAGCAGCGTAGCTGGCGGAACTAACTATGGCTACACCTTC. Translation gives CASSVAGGTNYGYTF.

This clone was seen ten or more times. A much larger clone is a single base away; this may be a read error. J is TRBJ1-1 and V is TRBV12-3 or TRBV12-4; D remains ambiguous. CDR3 length: 14 amino acids. The CDR3 coding sequence is TGTGCCAGCAGTCACAATGTCGAGTACACTGAAGCTCTCTTT. It codes for CASSHNVEYTEALF.

This clone came up many times. The V gene is TRBV12-3 or TRBV12-4, the J gene TRBJ1-5; 10 positions match TRBD1. V shed 1 base, J shed 7 bases, and the junction held 10 bases outside the gene matches. There are 17 residues in the CDR3. In DNA form, the CDR3 reads TGTGCCAGCAGTTTAGGTTGGGACAGGGGAGTCCAACAGCCCCAGCATTTT. Amino acid sequence: CASSLGWDRGVQQPQHF.

This clone appeared many times. This chain joins TRBV20-1 and TRBJ1-1; no definite D call. The V end was cut by 5 bases, the J end by 5 bases, with 12 bases between. This CDR3 has 12 amino acids. CDR1 and CDR2 from the germline V gene are DFQATT and SNEGSKA (reference sequence). CDR3 in amino acids: CSAQDLWTEAFF. CDR3 DNA sequence: TGCAGTGCTCAGGATCTTTGGACTGAAGCTTTCTTT.